This T cell receptor (beta chain) comes out of a study of identical twins. TCRdb passed the 5' RACE reads through MiXCR, listing each CDR3 protein once. Of some 760,000 distinct CDR3 sequences detected, roughly 18% appear once; the ten largest clones hold roughly 14%. Looked up from germline, CDR1 is PRHDT and CDR2 is FYEKMQ (reference sequence). Germline trimming cut 6 bases from V and 4 bases from J; bases unmatched to any gene: 12. The CDR3 is 16 amino acids. The sample also formed part of further work on T cells expressing NK-cell markers. That source reports: Serological testing identified seven of the eight sequenced donors as HCMV-seropositive and one as seronegative.

The receptor was isolated from a woman aged 18-29 years in good health. The source material was PBMCs. The J gene is TRBJ2-1, the V gene TRBV13; 7 nucleotides match TRBD1. As DNA, the CDR3 is TGTGCCAGCAGACCAAGACAGGGACCGCCTTACAATGAGCAGTTCTTC. Protein: CASRPRQGPPYNEQFF.